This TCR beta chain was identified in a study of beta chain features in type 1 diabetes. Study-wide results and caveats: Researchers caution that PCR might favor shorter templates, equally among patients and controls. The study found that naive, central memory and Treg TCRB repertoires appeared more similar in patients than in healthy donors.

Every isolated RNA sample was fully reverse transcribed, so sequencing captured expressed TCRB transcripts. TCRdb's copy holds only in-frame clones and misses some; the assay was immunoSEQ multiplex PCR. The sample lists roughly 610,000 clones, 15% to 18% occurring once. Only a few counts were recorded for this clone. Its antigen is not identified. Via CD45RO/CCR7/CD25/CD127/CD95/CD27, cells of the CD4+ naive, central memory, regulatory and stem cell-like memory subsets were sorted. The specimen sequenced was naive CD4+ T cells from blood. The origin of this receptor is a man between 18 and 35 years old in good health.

The CDR3 bases are TGTGCCAGCAGCAACCGGGACAACAACACCGGGGAGCTGTTTTTT. Amino acids: CASSNRDNNTGELFF. The chain uses TRBV21-1 and TRBJ2-2; the listed D gene, TRBD1, was not tested against the DNA. TRBV21-1 is listed as a pseudogene. The CDR3 covers 15 residues.